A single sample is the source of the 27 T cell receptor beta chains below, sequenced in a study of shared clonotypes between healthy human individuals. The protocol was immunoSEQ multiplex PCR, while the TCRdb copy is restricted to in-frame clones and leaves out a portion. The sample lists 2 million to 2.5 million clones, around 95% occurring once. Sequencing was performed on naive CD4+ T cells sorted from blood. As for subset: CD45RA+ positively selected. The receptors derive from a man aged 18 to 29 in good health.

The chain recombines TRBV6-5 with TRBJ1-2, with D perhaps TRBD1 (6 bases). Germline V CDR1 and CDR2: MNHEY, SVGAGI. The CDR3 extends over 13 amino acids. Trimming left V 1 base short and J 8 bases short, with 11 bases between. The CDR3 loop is CASSYYQGRGYTF. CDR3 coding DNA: TGTGCCAGCAGTTACTACCAGGGGAGGGGCTACACCTTC.

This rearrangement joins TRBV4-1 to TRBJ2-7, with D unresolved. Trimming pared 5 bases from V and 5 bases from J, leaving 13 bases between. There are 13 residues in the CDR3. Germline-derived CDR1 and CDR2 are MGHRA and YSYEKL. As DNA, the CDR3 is TGCGCCAGCAGCAAGGACCCTATCAACGAGCAGTACTTC. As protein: CASSKDPINEQYF.

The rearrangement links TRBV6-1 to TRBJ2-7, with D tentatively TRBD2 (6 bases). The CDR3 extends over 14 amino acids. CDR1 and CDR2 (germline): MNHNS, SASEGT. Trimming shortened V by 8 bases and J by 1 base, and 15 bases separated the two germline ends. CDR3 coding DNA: TGTGCCAGCGCCCGGGATAGCGGTTCCTACGAGCAGTACTTC. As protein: CASARDSGSYEQYF.

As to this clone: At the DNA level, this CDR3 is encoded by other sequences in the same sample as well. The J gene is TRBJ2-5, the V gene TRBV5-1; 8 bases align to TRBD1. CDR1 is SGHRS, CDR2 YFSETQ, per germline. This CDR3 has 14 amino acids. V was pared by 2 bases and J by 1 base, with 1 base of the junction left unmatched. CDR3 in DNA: TGCGCCAGCAGCTTCGGGACAGGCCAAGAGACCCAGTACTTC. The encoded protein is CASSFGTGQETQYF.

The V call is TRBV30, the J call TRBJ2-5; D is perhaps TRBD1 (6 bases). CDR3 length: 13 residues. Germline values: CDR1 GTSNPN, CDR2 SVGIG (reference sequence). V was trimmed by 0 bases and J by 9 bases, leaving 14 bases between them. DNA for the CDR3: TGTGCCTGGAGTGTACAGGGTCCCATAGCCCAGTACTTC. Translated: CAWSVQGPIAQYF.

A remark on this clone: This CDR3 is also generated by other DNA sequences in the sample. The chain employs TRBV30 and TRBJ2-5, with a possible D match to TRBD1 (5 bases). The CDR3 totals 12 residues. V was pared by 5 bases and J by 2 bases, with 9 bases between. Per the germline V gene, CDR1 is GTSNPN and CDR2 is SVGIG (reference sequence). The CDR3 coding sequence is TGTGCCTGGGCTGACAGTCAAGAGACCCAGTACTTC. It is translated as CAWADSQETQYF.

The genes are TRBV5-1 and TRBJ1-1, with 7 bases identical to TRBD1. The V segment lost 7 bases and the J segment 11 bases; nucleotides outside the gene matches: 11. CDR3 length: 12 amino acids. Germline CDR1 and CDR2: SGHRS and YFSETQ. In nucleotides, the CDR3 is TGCGCCAGCCAATCCGGGACAGCAGGGGCTTTCTTT. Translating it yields CASQSGTAGAFF.

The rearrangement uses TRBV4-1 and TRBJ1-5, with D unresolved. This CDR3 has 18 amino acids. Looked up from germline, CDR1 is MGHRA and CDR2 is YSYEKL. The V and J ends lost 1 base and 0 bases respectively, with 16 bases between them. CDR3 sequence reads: CASSQGGMGGYSNQPQHF. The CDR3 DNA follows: TGCGCCAGCAGCCAAGGCGGCATGGGAGGTTATAGCAATCAGCCCCAGCATTTT.

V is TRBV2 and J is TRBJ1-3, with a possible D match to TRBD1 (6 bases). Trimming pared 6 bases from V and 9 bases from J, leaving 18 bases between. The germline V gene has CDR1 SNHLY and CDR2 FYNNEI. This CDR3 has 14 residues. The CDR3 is CASSEGQGPLTIYF. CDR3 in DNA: TGTGCCAGCAGCGAGGGACAAGGTCCCCTCACCATATATTTT.

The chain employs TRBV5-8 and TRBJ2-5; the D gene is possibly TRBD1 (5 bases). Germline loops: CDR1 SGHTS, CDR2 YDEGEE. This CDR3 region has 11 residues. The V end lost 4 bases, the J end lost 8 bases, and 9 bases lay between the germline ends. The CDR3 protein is CASSPGITQYF. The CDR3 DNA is TGTGCCAGCAGCCCAGGGATTACCCAGTACTTC.

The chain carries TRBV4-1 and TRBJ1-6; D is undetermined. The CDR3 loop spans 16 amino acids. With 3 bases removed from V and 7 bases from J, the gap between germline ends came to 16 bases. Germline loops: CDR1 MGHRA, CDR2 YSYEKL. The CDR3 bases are TGCGCCAGCAGCCAGACACATTTCCCCCCGAATTCACCCCTCCACTTT. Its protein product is CASSQTHFPPNSPLHF.

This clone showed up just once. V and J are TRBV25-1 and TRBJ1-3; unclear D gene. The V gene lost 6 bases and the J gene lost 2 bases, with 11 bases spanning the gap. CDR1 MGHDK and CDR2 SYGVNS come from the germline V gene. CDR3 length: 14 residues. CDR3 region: CASSLSSPGNTIYF. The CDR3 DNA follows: TGTGCCAGCAGCCTGTCCAGCCCTGGAAACACCATATATTTT.

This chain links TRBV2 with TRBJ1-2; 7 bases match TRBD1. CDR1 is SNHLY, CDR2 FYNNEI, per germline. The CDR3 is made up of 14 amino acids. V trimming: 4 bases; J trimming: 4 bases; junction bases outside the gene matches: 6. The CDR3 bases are TGTGCCAGCAGTGTTGGGACAGAGGGCTATGGCTACACCTTC. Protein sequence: CASSVGTEGYGYTF.

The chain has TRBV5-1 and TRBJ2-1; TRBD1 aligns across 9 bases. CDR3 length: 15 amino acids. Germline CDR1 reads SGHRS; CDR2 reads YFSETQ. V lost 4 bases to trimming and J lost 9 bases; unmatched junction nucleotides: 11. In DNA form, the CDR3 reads TGCGCCAGCAGCCCGGGGGACAGGGAAAGGCTTGAGCAGTTCTTC. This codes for CASSPGDRERLEQFF.

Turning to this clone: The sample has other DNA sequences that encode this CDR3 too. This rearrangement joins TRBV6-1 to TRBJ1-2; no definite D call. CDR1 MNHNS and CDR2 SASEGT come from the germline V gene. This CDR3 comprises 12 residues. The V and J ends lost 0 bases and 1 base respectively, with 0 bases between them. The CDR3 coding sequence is TGTGCCAGCAGTGAAGCTAACTATGGCTACACCTTC. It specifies CASSEANYGYTF.

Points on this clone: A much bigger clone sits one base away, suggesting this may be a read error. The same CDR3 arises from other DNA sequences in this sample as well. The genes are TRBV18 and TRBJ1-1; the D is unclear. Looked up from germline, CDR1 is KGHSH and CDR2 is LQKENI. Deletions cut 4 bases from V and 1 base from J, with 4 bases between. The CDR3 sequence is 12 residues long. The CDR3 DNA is TGTGCCAGCTCACGAGGGAACACTGAAGCTTTCTTT. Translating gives CASSRGNTEAFF. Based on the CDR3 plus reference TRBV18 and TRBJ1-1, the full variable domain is NAGVMQNPRHLVRRRGQEARLRCSPMKGHSHVYWYRQLPEEGLKFMVYLQKENIIDESGMPKERFSAEFPKEGPSILRIQQVVRGDSAAYFCASSRGNTEAFFGQGTRLTVV.

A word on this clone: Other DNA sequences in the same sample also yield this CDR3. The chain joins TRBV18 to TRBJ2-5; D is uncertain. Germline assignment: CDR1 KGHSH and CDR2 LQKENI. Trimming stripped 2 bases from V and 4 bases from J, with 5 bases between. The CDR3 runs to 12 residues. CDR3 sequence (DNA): TGTGCCAGCTCACCAAAAGGAGAGACCCAGTACTTC. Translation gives CASSPKGETQYF.

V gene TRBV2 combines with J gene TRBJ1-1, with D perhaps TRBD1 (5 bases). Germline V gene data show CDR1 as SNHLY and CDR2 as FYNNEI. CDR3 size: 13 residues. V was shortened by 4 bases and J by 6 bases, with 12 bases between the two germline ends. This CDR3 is CASSVRRDPEAFF. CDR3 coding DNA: TGTGCCAGCAGTGTCCGCCGGGACCCTGAAGCTTTCTTT.

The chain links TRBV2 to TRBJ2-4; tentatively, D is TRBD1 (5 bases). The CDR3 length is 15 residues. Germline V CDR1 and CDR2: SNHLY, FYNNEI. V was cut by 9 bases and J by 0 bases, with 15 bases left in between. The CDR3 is CASTGESLAKNIQYF. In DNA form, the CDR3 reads TGTGCCAGTACAGGAGAGAGCTTAGCCAAAAACATTCAGTACTTC. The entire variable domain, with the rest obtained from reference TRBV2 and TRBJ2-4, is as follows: EPEVTQTPSHQVTQMGQEVILRCVPISNHLYFYWYRQILGQKVEFLVSFYNNEISEKSEIFDDQFSVERPDGSNFTLKIRSTKLEDSAMYFCASTGESLAKNIQYFGAGTRLSVL.

The CDR3 sequence: CASSQGGPSSGGTFFPVFYEQYF. CDR3 nucleotides: TGTGCCAGCAGCCAAGGAGGGCCCTCTAGCGGGGGGACGTTTTTCCCCGTTTTCTACGAGCAGTACTTC. The J gene is TRBJ2-7, the V gene TRBV4-2, with TRBD2 matching 11 bases. Per the germline V gene, CDR1 is LGHNA and CDR2 is YNFKEQ. The ends lost 1 base at V and 3 bases at J; junction bases unmatched: 26. There are 23 residues in the CDR3.

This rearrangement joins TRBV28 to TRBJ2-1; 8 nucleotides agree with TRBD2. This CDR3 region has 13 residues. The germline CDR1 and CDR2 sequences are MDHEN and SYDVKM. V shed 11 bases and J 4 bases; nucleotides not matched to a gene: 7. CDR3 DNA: TGTGCCGGGCAAGGCGGGGGGTACAATGAGCAGTTCTTC. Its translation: CAGQGGGYNEQFF.

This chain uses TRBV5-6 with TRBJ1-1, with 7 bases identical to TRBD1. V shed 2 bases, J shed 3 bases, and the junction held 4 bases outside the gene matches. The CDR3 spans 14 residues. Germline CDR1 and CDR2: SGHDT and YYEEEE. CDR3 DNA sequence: TGTGCCAGCAGCTTACAGGGGTGGGACACTGAAGCTTTCTTT. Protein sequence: CASSLQGWDTEAFF.

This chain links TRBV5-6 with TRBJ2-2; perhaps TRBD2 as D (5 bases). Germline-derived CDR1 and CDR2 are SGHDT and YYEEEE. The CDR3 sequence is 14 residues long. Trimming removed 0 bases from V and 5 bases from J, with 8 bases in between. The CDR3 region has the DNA TGTGCCAGCAGCTTGGGGCCGGGGACCGGGGAGCTGTTTTTT. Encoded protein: CASSLGPGTGELFF.

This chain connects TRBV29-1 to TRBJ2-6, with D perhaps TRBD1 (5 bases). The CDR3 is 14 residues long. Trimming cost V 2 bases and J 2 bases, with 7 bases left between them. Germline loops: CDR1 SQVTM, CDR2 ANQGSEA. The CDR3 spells CSVEQGAGANVLTF. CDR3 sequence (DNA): TGCAGCGTTGAACAGGGTGCTGGGGCCAACGTCCTGACTTTC. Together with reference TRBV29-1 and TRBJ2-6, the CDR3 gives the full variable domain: SAVISQKPSRDICQRGTSLTIQCQVDSQVTMMFWYRQQPGQSLTLIATANQGSEATYESGFVIDKFPISRPNLTFSTLTVSNMSPEDSSIYLCSVEQGAGANVLTFGAGSRLTVL.

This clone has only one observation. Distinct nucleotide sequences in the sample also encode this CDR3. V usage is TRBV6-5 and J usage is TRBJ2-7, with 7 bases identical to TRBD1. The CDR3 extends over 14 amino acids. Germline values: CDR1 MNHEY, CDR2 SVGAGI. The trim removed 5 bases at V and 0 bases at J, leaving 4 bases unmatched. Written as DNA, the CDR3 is TGTGCCAGCAGTACTCGGGACAGCTCCTACGAGCAGTACTTC. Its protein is CASSTRDSSYEQYF.

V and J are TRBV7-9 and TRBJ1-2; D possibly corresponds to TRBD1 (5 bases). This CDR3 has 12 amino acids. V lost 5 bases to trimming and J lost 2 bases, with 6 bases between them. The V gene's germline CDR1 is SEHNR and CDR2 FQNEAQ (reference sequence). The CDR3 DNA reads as TGTGCCAGCAGCCCAGGGAACTATGGCTACACCTTC. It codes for CASSPGNYGYTF.

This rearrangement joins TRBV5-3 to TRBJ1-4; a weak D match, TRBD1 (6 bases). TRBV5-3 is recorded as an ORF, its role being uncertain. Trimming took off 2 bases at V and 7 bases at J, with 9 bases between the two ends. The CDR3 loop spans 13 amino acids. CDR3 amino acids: CARSFQGSEKLFF. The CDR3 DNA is TGTGCCAGAAGCTTCCAGGGGAGTGAAAAACTGTTTTTT.